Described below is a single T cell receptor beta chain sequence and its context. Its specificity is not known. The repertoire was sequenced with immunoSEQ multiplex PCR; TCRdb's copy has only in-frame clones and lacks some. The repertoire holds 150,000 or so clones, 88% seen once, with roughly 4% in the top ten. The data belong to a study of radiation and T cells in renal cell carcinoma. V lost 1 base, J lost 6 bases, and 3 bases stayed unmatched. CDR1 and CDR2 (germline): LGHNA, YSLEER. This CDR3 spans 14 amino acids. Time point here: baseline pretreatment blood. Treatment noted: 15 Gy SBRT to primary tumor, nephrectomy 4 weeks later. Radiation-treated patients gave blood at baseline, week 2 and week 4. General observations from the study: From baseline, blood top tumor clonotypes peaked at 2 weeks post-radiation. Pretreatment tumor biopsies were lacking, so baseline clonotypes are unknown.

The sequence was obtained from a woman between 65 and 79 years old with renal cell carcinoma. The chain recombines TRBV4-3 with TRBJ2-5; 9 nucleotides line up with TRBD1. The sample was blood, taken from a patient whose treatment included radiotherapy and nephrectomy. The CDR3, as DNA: TGCGCCAGCAGCCAAGGCACAGGGGGCAAGACCCAGTACTTC. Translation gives CASSQGTGGKTQYF.